This T cell receptor (beta chain) comes out of a study of low-dose radiotherapy and immunotherapy resistance in tumors. The overall study: Members of Cohort 2 were treated with 1 Gy per fraction every two weeks; their total was 13 Gy over 26 weeks.

Many counts were recorded for this clonotype. The time point here: before trial treatment. TRAV- and TRBV-specific primers were used for first-strand cDNA, which covered alpha and beta chains. Using a constant-region primer together with a V-primer adapter, TCRs were subjected to 15 to 25 PCR cycles of amplification. TCRdb reprocessed the reads via MiXCR and lists one record per CDR3 protein. The table lists 55,000 to 65,000 distinct CDR3 sequences, 26% of them singletons, with around 6.7% in the top ten. This sequence was found in a male donor with rectosigmoid adenocarcinoma. The sequences come from PBMCs, collected before treatment.

The CDR3 bases are TGTGCCAGTAGTATAGGTCCTGGGGTCTCCTACGAGCAGTACTTC. Encoded protein: CASSIGPGVSYEQYF. The chain combines TRBV19 with TRBJ2-7; unclear D gene. Deletions cut 1 base from V and 0 bases from J, with 10 bases between. The V gene's germline CDR1 is LNHDA and CDR2 SQIVND (reference sequence). The CDR3 consists of 15 residues.